What follows describes a single T cell receptor (beta chain). The antigen is unknown. Measured with immunoSEQ multiplex PCR; TCRdb has only the in-frame clones, and not every one. The table lists 80,000 to 85,000 clones, about 91% of them singletons. In germline, CDR1 is SGHVS, CDR2 FQNEAQ. This CDR3 has 13 amino acids. Between the trimmed V and J ends, which lost 1 base and 6 bases, there was a span of 6 bases. The sample originates from a study of T cell responses to AZD1222 COVID-19 vaccine. Study-level results: Reportedly, close to half of spike-specific TCRs are directed against unmutated variant regions. Recipients of AZD1222 seropositive at baseline numbered only 5 or 6. The repertoires were collected only after the peak T cell response. Clonal diversity was possibly underestimated, and the donors were mostly white British, with more females.

This chain uses TRBV7-8 with TRBJ2-2; no reliable D call. The sequenced sample was peripheral blood, obtained 28 days after the second AZD1222 dose. This TCR was recovered from an adult who received the AZD1222 COVID-19 vaccine. This chain's CDR3 is CASSLGPPGELFF. CDR3 in DNA: TGTGCCAGCAGCTTAGGTCCCCCCGGGGAGCTGTTTTTT.